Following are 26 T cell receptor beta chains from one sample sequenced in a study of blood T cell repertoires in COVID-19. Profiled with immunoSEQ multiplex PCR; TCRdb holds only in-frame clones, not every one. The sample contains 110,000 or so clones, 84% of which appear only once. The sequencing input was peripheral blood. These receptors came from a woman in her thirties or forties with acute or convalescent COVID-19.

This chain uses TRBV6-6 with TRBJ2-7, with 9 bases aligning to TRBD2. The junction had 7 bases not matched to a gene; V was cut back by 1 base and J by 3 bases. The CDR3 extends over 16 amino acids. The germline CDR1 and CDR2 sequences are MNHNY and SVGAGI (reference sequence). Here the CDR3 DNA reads TGTGCCAGCAGTTACTGGCGGACTAGCGCAGACTACGAGCAGTACTTC. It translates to CASSYWRTSADYEQYF.

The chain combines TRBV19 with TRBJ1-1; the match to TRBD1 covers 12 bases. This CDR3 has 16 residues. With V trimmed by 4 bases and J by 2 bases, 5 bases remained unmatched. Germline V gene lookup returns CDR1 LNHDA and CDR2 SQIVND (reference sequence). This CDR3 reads CASSRDRGPVNTEAFF. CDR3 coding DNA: TGTGCCAGTAGTAGGGACAGGGGGCCAGTAAACACTGAAGCTTTCTTT.

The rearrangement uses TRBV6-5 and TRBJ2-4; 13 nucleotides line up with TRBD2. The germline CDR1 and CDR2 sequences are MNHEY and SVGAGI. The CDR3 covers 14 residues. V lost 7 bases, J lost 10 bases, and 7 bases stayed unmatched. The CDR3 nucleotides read TGTGCCAGCACCGGAGGGACTAGCGGGGCTATTCAGTACTTC. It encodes CASTGGTSGAIQYF.

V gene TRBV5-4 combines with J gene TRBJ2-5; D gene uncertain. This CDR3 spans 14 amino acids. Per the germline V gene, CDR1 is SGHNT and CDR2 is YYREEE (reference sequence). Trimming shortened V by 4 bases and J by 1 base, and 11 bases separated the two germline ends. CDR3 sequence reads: CASSRPAAQETQYF. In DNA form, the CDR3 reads TGTGCCAGCAGCCGCCCGGCGGCCCAAGAGACCCAGTACTTC.

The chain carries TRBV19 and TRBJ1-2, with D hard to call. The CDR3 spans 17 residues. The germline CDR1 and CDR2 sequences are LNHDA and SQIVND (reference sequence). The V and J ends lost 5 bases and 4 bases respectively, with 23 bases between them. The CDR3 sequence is CASSQSGSERVLYGYTF. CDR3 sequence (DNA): TGTGCCAGTAGTCAAAGCGGATCGGAGCGAGTACTCTATGGCTACACCTTC.

CDR3 residues: CASSEFGVIEQFF. The DNA for the CDR3 is TGTGCCAGCAGTGAATTCGGGGTGATTGAGCAGTTCTTC. The chain links TRBV2 to TRBJ2-1, with a possible D match to TRBD2 (5 bases). Trimming shortened V by 2 bases and J by 9 bases, and 11 bases separated the two germline ends. Germline V CDR1 and CDR2: SNHLY, FYNNEI. The CDR3 extends over 13 amino acids.

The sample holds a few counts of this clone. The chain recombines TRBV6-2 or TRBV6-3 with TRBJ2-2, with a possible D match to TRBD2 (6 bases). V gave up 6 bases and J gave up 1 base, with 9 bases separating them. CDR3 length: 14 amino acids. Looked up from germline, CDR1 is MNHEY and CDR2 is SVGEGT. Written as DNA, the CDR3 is TGTGCCAGCAGCGTGCGGGGGAACACCGGGGAGCTGTTTTTT. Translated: CASSVRGNTGELFF.

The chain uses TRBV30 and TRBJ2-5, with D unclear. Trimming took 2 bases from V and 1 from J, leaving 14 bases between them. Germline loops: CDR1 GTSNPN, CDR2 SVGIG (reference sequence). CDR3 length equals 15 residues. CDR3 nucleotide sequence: TGTGCCTGGAGTCACGGGTCGGCAGTCCAAGAGACCCAGTACTTC. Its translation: CAWSHGSAVQETQYF.

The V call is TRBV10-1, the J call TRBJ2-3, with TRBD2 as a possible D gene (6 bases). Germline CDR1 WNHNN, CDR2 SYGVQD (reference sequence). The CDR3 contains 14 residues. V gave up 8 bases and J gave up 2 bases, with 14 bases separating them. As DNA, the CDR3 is TGCGCCAGCCGAGATAGCGGCTACACAGATACGCAGTATTTT. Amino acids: CASRDSGYTDTQYF.

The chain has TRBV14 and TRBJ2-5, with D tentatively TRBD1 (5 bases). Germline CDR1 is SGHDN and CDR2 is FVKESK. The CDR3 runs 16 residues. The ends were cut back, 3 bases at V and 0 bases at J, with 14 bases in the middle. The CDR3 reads CASSHVRGRDQETQYF. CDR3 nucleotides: TGTGCCAGCAGCCACGTAAGGGGCAGGGACCAAGAGACCCAGTACTTC.

CDR3 sequence (DNA): TGTGCCAGCAGTTACCAGGGGGCACAGCCCCAGCATTTT. This sequence encodes CASSYQGAQPQHF. The gene calls are TRBV6-5 and TRBJ1-5, with 8 bases matching TRBD1. Germline assignment: CDR1 MNHEY and CDR2 SVGAGI. The trim removed 2 bases at V and 7 bases at J, leaving 1 base unmatched. The CDR3 covers 13 residues.

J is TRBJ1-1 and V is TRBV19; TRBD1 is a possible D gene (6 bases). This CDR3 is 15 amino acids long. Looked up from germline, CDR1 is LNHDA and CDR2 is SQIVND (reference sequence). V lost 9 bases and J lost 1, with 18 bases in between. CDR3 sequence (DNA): TGTGCCAGCCATCAAGGGGGTTTTAGGAACACTGAAGCTTTCTTT. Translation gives CASHQGGFRNTEAFF.

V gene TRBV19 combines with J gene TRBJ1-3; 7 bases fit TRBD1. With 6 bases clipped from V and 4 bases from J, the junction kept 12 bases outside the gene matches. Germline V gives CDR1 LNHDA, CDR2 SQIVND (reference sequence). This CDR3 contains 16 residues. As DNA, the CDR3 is TGTGCCAGTAGGACTGACACCGGGACAGCGGGAAACACCATATATTTT. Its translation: CASRTDTGTAGNTIYF.

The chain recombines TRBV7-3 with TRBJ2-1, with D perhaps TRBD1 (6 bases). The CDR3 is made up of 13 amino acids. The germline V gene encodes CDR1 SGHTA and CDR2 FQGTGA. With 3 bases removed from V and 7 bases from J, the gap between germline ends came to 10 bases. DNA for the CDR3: TGTGCCAGCAGCTTCCCAGGGGCAAATGAGCAGTTCTTC. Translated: CASSFPGANEQFF.

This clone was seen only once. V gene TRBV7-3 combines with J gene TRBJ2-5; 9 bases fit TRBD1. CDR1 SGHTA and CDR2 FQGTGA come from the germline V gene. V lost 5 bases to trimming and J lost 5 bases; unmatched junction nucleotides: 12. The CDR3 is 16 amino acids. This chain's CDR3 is CASSPGTGRGGETQYF. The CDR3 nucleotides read TGTGCCAGCAGCCCCGGGACAGGGAGGGGTGGGGAGACCCAGTACTTC.

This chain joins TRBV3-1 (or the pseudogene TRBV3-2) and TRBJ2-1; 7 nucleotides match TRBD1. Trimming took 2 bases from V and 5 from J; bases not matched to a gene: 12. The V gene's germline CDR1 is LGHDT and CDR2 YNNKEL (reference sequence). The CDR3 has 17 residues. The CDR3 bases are TGTGCCAGCAGCCAATCGAAAATCGAAGACAGGGACAATGAGCAGTTCTTC. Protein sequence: CASSQSKIEDRDNEQFF.

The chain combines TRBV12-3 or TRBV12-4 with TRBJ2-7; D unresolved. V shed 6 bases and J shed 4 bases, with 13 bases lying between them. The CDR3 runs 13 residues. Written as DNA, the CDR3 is TGTGCCAGCAGCCGAGGAAACTATTACGAGCAGTACTTC. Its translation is CASSRGNYYEQYF.

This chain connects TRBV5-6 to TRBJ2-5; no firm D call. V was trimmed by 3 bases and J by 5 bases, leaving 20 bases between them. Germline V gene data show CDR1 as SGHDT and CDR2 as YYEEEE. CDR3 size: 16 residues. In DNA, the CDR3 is TGTGCCAGCAGCTCCCCCGTGAGCCCAAACCGGGAGACCCAGTACTTC. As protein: CASSSPVSPNRETQYF.

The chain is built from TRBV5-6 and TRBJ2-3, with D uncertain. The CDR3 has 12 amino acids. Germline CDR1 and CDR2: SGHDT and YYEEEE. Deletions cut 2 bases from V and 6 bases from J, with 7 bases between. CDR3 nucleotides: TGTGCCAGCAGCTTATCGCGGGATACGCAGTATTTT. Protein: CASSLSRDTQYF.

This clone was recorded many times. The chain's CDR3 is CASSDYRGSPLHF. The CDR3 nucleotides read TGTGCCAGCAGTGACTACAGGGGTTCACCCCTCCACTTT. V and J are TRBV12-3 or TRBV12-4 and TRBJ1-6; 7 nucleotides align to TRBD1. V gave up 5 bases and J gave up 9 bases; unmatched junction bases: 4. This CDR3 contains 13 residues.

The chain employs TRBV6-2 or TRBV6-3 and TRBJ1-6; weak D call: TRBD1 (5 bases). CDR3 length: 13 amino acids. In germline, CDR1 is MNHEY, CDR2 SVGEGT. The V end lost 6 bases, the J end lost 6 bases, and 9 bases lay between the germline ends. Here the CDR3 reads CASSGQGNSPLHF. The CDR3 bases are TGTGCCAGCAGCGGGCAGGGTAATTCACCCCTCCACTTT.

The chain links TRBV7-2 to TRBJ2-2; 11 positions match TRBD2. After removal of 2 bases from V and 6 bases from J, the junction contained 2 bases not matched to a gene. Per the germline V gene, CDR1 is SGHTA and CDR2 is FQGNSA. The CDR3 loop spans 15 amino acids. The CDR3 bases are TGTGCCAGCAGCTTAATACTAGCGGGGGCCGGGGAGCTGTTTTTT. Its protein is CASSLILAGAGELFF. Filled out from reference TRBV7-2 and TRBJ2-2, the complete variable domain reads GAGVSQSPSNKVTEKGKDVELRCDPISGHTALYWYRQSLGQGLEFLIYFQGNSAPDKSGLPSDRFSAERTGGSVSTLTIQRTQQEDSAVYLCASSLILAGAGELFFGEGSRLTVL.

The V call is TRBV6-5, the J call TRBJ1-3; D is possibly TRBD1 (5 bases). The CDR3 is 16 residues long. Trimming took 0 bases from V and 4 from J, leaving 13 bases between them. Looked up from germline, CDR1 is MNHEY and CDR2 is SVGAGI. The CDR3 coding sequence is TGTGCCAGCAGTTACTCGATGCGGGGGACGGGAAACACCATATATTTT. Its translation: CASSYSMRGTGNTIYF.

The CDR3 reads CASPPSGTGGTDTQYF. The CDR3 nucleotides read TGTGCCAGTCCTCCCTCTGGGACAGGGGGCACAGATACGCAGTATTTT. The chain links TRBV7-2 to TRBJ2-3; 10 nucleotides align to TRBD1. The CDR3 totals 16 residues. The J segment lost 1 base and the V segment lost 9 bases, leaving 10 bases of the junction unmatched. CDR1 and CDR2 from the germline V gene are SGHTA and FQGNSA.

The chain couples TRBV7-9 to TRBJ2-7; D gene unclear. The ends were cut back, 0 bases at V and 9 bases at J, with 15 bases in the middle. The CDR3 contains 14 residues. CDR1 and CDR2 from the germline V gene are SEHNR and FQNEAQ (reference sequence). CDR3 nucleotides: TGTGCCAGCAGCTTAGCAGTCAGGAACTCGCCGCAGTACTTC. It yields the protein CASSLAVRNSPQYF.

CDR3 sequence reads: CASSATSGGARRSGTQYF. CDR3 sequence (DNA): TGTGCCAGCAGCGCCACTAGCGGGGGGGCAAGGCGGTCGGGTACGCAGTATTTT. The chain employs TRBV9 and TRBJ2-3; 13 nucleotides match TRBD2. The CDR3 loop spans 18 amino acids. After removal of 3 bases from V and 8 bases from J, the junction contained 15 bases not matched to a gene. The V gene's germline CDR1 is SGDLS and CDR2 YYNGEE.